A single sample is the source of the 11 T cell receptor beta chains below, sequenced in a study of cytomegalovirus exposure and HLA in healthy donors (dated by TCRdb to between 2016 and 2019). Library construction relied on the immunoSEQ multiplex PCR assay. TCRdb re-hosts the immuneACCESS table, in-frame sequences only. Its copies lack some clones; in the studies checked, an unresolved V gene accounts for under half of them, and the cause for the rest is not known. This sample comprises more than 95,000 clones, about 88% of them detected only once. The ten most abundant clones make up approximately 4% of the sample. Material: PBMCs. All receptors come from a woman between 18 and 30 years old in good health and CMV-seropositive.

The V call is TRBV11-2, the J call TRBJ2-7, with a weak D call TRBD1 (6 bases). The CDR3 totals 15 residues. The germline CDR1 and CDR2 sequences are SGHAT and FQNNGV. Trimming took 0 bases from V and 5 from J, leaving 14 bases between them. The CDR3 protein is CASSLDRGSLDEQYF. CDR3 coding DNA: TGTGCCAGCAGCTTAGATAGGGGGTCCCTCGACGAGCAGTACTTC.

The chain joins TRBV28 to TRBJ2-7; D not certain. The V and J ends lost 7 bases and 1 base respectively, with 14 bases between them. The CDR3 is made up of 14 amino acids. CDR1 is MDHEN and CDR2 is SYDVKM in the germline V gene. The DNA of the CDR3 is TGTGCCAGCAAGGAAACAGACCCTTCCTACGAGCAGTACTTC. Protein product: CASKETDPSYEQYF.

The CDR3 DNA is TGTGCCAGCAGTTTACTGGGGCAGAAGAACTACGAGCAGTACTTC. This encodes CASSLLGQKNYEQYF. V is TRBV27 and J is TRBJ2-7; perhaps TRBD1 as D (5 bases). V lost 2 bases, J lost 3 bases, and 14 bases lay in between. Germline CDR1 is MNHEY and CDR2 is SMNVEV (reference sequence). The CDR3 has 15 residues.

The V gene is TRBV9, the J gene TRBJ2-7, with D perhaps matching TRBD2 (5 bases). In germline, CDR1 is SGDLS, CDR2 YYNGEE. Deletions cut 4 bases from V and 3 bases from J, with 14 bases between. CDR3 length: 14 amino acids. The CDR3 DNA reads as TGTGCCAGCAGCCCGCGAATGGGGAGCTACGAGCAGTACTTC. Translated: CASSPRMGSYEQYF.

The chain carries TRBV5-5 and TRBJ2-7; 8 positions agree with TRBD1. The CDR3 is 13 residues long. The V and J ends lost 4 bases and 4 bases, in that order; junction bases with no gene match: 4. Germline lookup yields CDR1 SGHKS and CDR2 YYEKEE (reference sequence). Here the CDR3 reads CASSRDRMYEQYF. The CDR3 DNA follows: TGTGCCAGCAGCCGGGACAGGATGTACGAGCAGTACTTC. The whole variable domain, remainder taken from reference TRBV5-5 and TRBJ2-7, is DAGVTQSPTHLIKTRGQQVTLRCSPISGHKSVSWYQQVLGQGPQFIFQYYEKEERGRGNFPDRFSARQFPNYSSELNVNALLLGDSALYLCASSRDRMYEQYFGPGTRLTVT.

The V and J genes are TRBV7-9 and TRBJ2-7; D is unresolved. Germline-derived CDR1 and CDR2 are SEHNR and FQNEAQ (reference sequence). The V end lost 5 bases, the J end lost 2 bases, and 13 bases lay between the germline ends. The CDR3 totals 14 residues. CDR3 bases: TGTGCCAGCAGCCCTATACAGAACCCCTACGAGCAGTACTTC. It yields the protein CASSPIQNPYEQYF.

This clone came up once. The chain recombines TRBV29-1 with TRBJ2-7; 9 nucleotides agree with TRBD1. The CDR3 extends over 14 amino acids. Losses at the gene ends were 6 bases for V and 4 bases for J; bases not matched to a gene: 10. Per germline, CDR1 SQVTM and CDR2 ANQGSEA. CDR3 DNA: TGCAGCGTGCCCGGGACAGGGAAGTCGTACGAGCAGTACTTC. This sequence encodes CSVPGTGKSYEQYF.

The chain employs TRBV10-3 and TRBJ2-3; 10 bases map to TRBD2. V shed 11 bases and J 0 bases; nucleotides not matched to a gene: 11. This CDR3 has 16 residues. CDR1 and CDR2 from the germline V gene are ENHRY and SYGVKD. In DNA, the CDR3 is TGTGCCTCCCGGGGTAGCGGGGGGCATAGCACAGATACGCAGTATTTT. This translates into CASRGSGGHSTDTQYF.

A note on this clone: Distinct nucleotide sequences in the sample also encode this CDR3. The chain is built from TRBV27 and TRBJ1-5; D is undetermined. Germline CDR1 reads MNHEY; CDR2 reads SMNVEV (reference sequence). CDR3 length: 12 amino acids. V was clipped by 3 bases and J by 4 bases, with 4 bases between them. This chain's CDR3 is CASSFLNQPQHF. Written as DNA, the CDR3 is TGTGCCAGCAGTTTTTTAAATCAGCCCCAGCATTTT.

V usage is TRBV12-5 and J usage is TRBJ2-3; D gene unclear. The CDR3 spans 14 residues. Trimming pared 5 bases from V and 4 bases from J, leaving 13 bases between. Germline V gene data show CDR1 as LGHNT and CDR2 as FRNRAP. Written as DNA, the CDR3 is TGTGCTAGTGGTCCCCCCTTGCGAGCAGATACGCAGTATTTT. As protein: CASGPPLRADTQYF.

This sequence joins TRBV27 and TRBJ1-1; maybe TRBD1 (5 bases). The CDR3 contains 14 residues. The V gene lost 0 bases and the J gene lost 1 base, with 6 bases spanning the gap. The germline V gene encodes CDR1 MNHEY and CDR2 SMNVEV (reference sequence). The CDR3 reads CASSLSGGNTEAFF. For the CDR3, the DNA is TGTGCCAGCAGTTTATCGGGGGGGAACACTGAAGCTTTCTTT.